One sample yielded the 16 T cell receptor beta chains listed below, sequenced in a study of regulatory T cells in long-lasting Graves disease. The authors built TCR beta libraries using iRepertoire HTBI primers and Arm-PCR of CDR3 regions. TCRdb recomputed calls from the multiplex PCR reads with MiXCR, one row per CDR3 protein. The table shows about 540,000 distinct CDR3 sequences, with approximately 13% occurring only once. Specified time point: newly diagnosed GD, antithyroid drugs for less than 3 months. RNA extracted from PBMCs served as the sequencing template. These data were likewise used in another study, on T cells in Graves' hyperthyroidism and ophthalmopathy.

Sample: peripheral blood mononuclear cells (PBMCs), taken at new diagnosis, from a patient treated with antithyroid drugs. The receptors were sampled from a man in his thirties or forties with Graves disease.

This clonotype was picked up many times. The CDR3 bases are TGCAGTGCTCCACGGGACAGGGATGAAAAACTGTTTTTT. Amino acid sequence: CSAPRDRDEKLFF. The V and J genes are TRBV20-1 and TRBJ1-4; 9 bases fit TRBD1. CDR1 DFQATT and CDR2 SNEGSKA come from the germline V gene (reference sequence). The CDR3 totals 13 residues. The V and J ends lost 5 bases and 6 bases, in that order; junction bases with no gene match: 4.

The gene calls are TRBV18 and TRBJ2-7, with a tentative D call TRBD1 (5 bases). This CDR3 comprises 13 residues. V was clipped by 3 bases and J by 7 bases, with 13 bases between them. Germline assignment: CDR1 KGHSH and CDR2 LQKENI. The CDR3 DNA reads TGTGCCAGCTCACCCCTGGGGCTTCGGGAGCAGTACTTC. Residues: CASSPLGLREQYF.

Note on this clonotype: Its ends do not fully match the called genes, so a read error is possible. This rearrangement joins TRBV24-1 to TRBJ2-5; the match to TRBD2 covers 8 bases. The CDR3 sequence is 15 residues long. Germline V gene sequence: CDR1 KGHDR, CDR2 SFDVKD. The CDR3 protein is CAASESGSPSETQYF. The DNA for the CDR3 is TGTGCCGCCAGTGAGAGCGGGAGTCCGTCAGAGACCCAGTACTTC.

The chain joins TRBV4-1 to TRBJ1-5; no firm D call. The CDR3 loop spans 15 amino acids. V dropped 3 bases and J dropped 6 bases, with 15 bases sitting between them. Germline CDR1 reads MGHRA; CDR2 reads YSYEKL. CDR3 nucleotides: TGCGCCAGCAGCCATCTTGTAATGCGGAGTCAGCCCCAGCATTTT. Protein: CASSHLVMRSQPQHF.

This clonotype was counted at least ten times. The chain joins TRBV13 to TRBJ2-5; D perhaps matches TRBD1 (6 bases). Germline V gives CDR1 PRHDT, CDR2 FYEKMQ (reference sequence). This CDR3 region has 15 residues. The ends were cut back, 6 bases at V and 5 bases at J, with 19 bases in the middle. CDR3 region: CASSLLDRRAETQYF. CDR3 bases: TGTGCCAGCAGTCTTCTCGACAGGCGAGCGGAGACCCAGTACTTC. Looking up the rest from reference TRBV13 and TRBJ2-5 gives the full variable domain: AAGVIQSPRHLIKEKRETATLKCYPIPRHDTVYWYQQGPGQDPQFLISFYEKMQSDKGSIPDRFSAQQFSDYHSELNMSSLELGDSALYFCASSLLDRRAETQYFGPGTRLLVL.

This clonotype appeared many times. V and J are TRBV12-3 or TRBV12-4 and TRBJ1-2; D gene uncertain. Between the trimmed V and J ends, which lost 8 bases and 6 bases, there was a span of 19 bases. The CDR3 covers 14 residues. CDR3 sequence: CASGSMLFMDGYTF. The CDR3 DNA sequence: TGTGCCAGCGGGTCCATGCTATTCATGGATGGCTACACCTTC.

The table lists this clonotype with many counts. The gene calls are TRBV7-9 and TRBJ1-5; 7 bases align to TRBD1. Trimming cost V 5 bases and J 7 bases; bases outside gene matches: 8. Germline V CDR1 and CDR2: SEHNR, FQNEAQ (reference sequence). The CDR3 contains 14 residues. The CDR3 nucleotides read TGTGCCAGCAGCCAAACAGGGGTAGGGCAGCCCCAGCATTTT. Encoded protein: CASSQTGVGQPQHF.

V gene TRBV19 combines with J gene TRBJ2-7; 8 bases fit TRBD1. Germline CDR1 reads LNHDA; CDR2 reads SQIVND (reference sequence). V trimming: 5 bases; J trimming: 0 bases; junction bases outside the gene matches: 6. There are 15 residues in the CDR3. The CDR3: CASSFGQGHSYEQYF. CDR3 sequence (DNA): TGTGCCAGTAGTTTCGGACAGGGCCACTCCTACGAGCAGTACTTC.

This clonotype was counted at least ten times. This chain links TRBV15 with TRBJ1-5; perhaps TRBD1 as D (6 bases). In germline, CDR1 is LNHNV, CDR2 YYDKDF (reference sequence). Trimming left V 3 bases short and J 5 bases short, with 23 bases between. The CDR3 has 18 residues. CDR3 in amino acids: CATSRWTGGQNMDQPQHF. DNA of the CDR3: TGTGCCACCAGCAGGTGGACGGGGGGCCAGAATATGGATCAGCCCCAGCATTTT. Variable domain in full (rest from reference TRBV15 and TRBJ1-5): DAMVIQNPRYQVTQFGKPVTLSCSQTLNHNVMYWYQQKSSQAPKLLFHYYDKDFNNEADTPDNFQSRRPNTSFCFLDIRSPGLGDTAMYLCATSRWTGGQNMDQPQHFGDGTRLSIL.

This clonotype occurred many times. This CDR3 is CASSLDRRARTYGTDTQYF. The CDR3 region has the DNA TGTGCCAGCAGCTTAGATAGGAGGGCGCGGACCTACGGCACAGATACGCAGTATTTT. This rearrangement joins TRBV11-2 to TRBJ2-3; D possibly corresponds to TRBD2 (6 bases). Germline V gene sequence: CDR1 SGHAT, CDR2 FQNNGV. The CDR3 is made up of 19 amino acids. V lost 0 bases and J 1 base, leaving 20 bases between the germline ends. The full variable domain, in which reference TRBV11-2 and TRBJ2-3 provide the parts outside the CDR3, is EAGVAQSPRYKIIEKRQSVAFWCNPISGHATLYWYQQILGQGPKLLIQFQNNGVVDDSQLPKDRFSAERLKGVDSTLKIQPAKLEDSAVYLCASSLDRRARTYGTDTQYFGPGTRLTVL.

This chain uses TRBV27 with TRBJ2-6; 7 positions agree with TRBD1. Germline trimming cut 1 base from V and 2 bases from J; bases unmatched to any gene: 14. Germline V gene sequence: CDR1 MNHEY, CDR2 SMNVEV (reference sequence). The CDR3 loop spans 20 amino acids. DNA of the CDR3: TGTGCCAGCAGTTTATTGGCAGGGGGAGTCTTTCCGGCTGGGGCCAACGTCCTGACTTTC. This sequence encodes CASSLLAGGVFPAGANVLTF.

This clonotype was detected many times. The chain recombines TRBV10-3 with TRBJ2-1, with 9 bases matching TRBD1. J was trimmed by 8 bases and V by 6 bases; bases with no gene match: 11. The germline CDR1 and CDR2 sequences are ENHRY and SYGVKD. The CDR3 has 15 amino acids. In DNA, the CDR3 is TGTGCCATCAGGGATCCGGGACAGGGAGGGGATGAGCAGTTCTTC. It translates to CAIRDPGQGGDEQFF.

At least ten counts were recorded for this clonotype. The chain uses TRBV7-8 and TRBJ2-4, with D hard to call. The CDR3 is made up of 13 amino acids. Trimming pared 5 bases from V and 6 bases from J, leaving 11 bases between. Germline lookup yields CDR1 SGHVS and CDR2 FQNEAQ. As DNA, the CDR3 is TGTGCCAGCAGCCCCAACGCAAGAAACATTCAGTACTTC. It specifies CASSPNARNIQYF.

This clonotype appeared many times. V gene TRBV7-2 combines with J gene TRBJ2-3; D possibly corresponds to TRBD1 (6 bases). The CDR3 is made up of 17 amino acids. Trimming removed 0 bases from V and 6 bases from J, with 19 bases in between. Germline loops: CDR1 SGHTA, CDR2 FQGNSA. DNA for the CDR3: TGTGCCAGCAGCTTAGCCCTGGGACACTCGGGCGGGGATACGCAGTATTTT. It codes for CASSLALGHSGGDTQYF.

The genes are TRBV9 and TRBJ1-2, with D perhaps TRBD1 (6 bases). CDR3 length equals 17 residues. Germline V gives CDR1 SGDLS, CDR2 YYNGEE. V was cut by 0 bases and J by 4 bases, with 19 bases left in between. This CDR3 is CASSVGAGDNEGYGYTF. The DNA of the CDR3 is TGTGCCAGCAGCGTAGGCGCAGGGGACAATGAAGGCTATGGCTACACCTTC.

This chain joins TRBV5-4 and TRBJ2-2, with D hard to call. V lost 3 bases to trimming and J lost 7 bases, with 10 bases between them. This CDR3 has 13 residues. The germline V gene encodes CDR1 SGHNT and CDR2 YYREEE (reference sequence). This CDR3 reads CASSYGWVGELFF. As DNA, the CDR3 is TGTGCCAGCAGCTACGGGTGGGTCGGGGAGCTGTTTTTT.